This record covers a single T cell receptor (beta chain). The data derive from a study of blood T cell repertoires in COVID-19. Study summary: Samples of COVID-19 (acute and convalescent) were obtained from the United States, Italy and Spain. From T cells, B-cell-depleted T cells, or PBMCs came the material, which was cDNA or gDNA.

In the original processing: Researchers report that nucleated cell counts were estimated from reference gene primer amplification. TCRdb's table, derived via immunoSEQ multiplex PCR, lists solely in-frame clones and lacks some. D and trimming were read from the DNA, whereas the V and J calls and clone size are those reported in that table. The data show tens of thousands of clones, under 85% seen once. The V segment lost 9 bases and the J segment 2 bases; nucleotides outside the gene matches: 12. The length of the CDR3 is 17 residues. Germline loops: CDR1 LGHNT, CDR2 FRNRAP. The origin of this receptor is a man aged 60 to 75 with active COVID-19. The genes are TRBV12-5 and TRBJ2-6; the match to TRBD1 covers 8 bases. The sequenced sample consisted of peripheral blood. The CDR3 nucleotides read TGTGCTAGAGACAGATCGGACAGGGCCCCTGGGGCCAACGTCCTGACTTTC. It codes for CARDRSDRAPGANVLTF.